The 18 T cell receptor beta chains reported below all come from one sample, sequenced in a study of T cell responses to AZD1222 COVID-19 vaccine. Produced via immunoSEQ multiplex PCR; TCRdb's table is partial and in-frame only. The sample includes more than 35,000 clones, 83% seen only once; the top ten take over 40%. The starting material was peripheral blood, obtained on day 0 of AZD1222 vaccination. Source of these receptors: an adult in good health.

J is TRBJ2-3 and V is TRBV11-3; TRBD2 aligns across 8 bases. CDR3 size: 16 residues. Germline CDR1 and CDR2: SGHNT and YENEEA. J gave up 4 bases and V 5 bases, and 11 bases lay outside the gene matches. The CDR3 DNA is TGTGCCAGCAGCCGCCGGACTAGCATCGGTGCAGATACGCAGTATTTT. Translated: CASSRRTSIGADTQYF.

This chain links TRBV2 with TRBJ2-1, with D maybe TRBD2 (6 bases). The length of the CDR3 is 14 residues. V was clipped by 6 bases and J by 4 bases, with 13 bases between them. Germline values: CDR1 SNHLY, CDR2 FYNNEI. In DNA, the CDR3 is TGTGCCAGCAGACGCGGCGGGACTTACAATGAGCAGTTCTTC. This encodes CASRRGGTYNEQFF.

The chain employs TRBV15 and TRBJ1-4, with a tentative D call TRBD1 (5 bases). This CDR3 spans 15 amino acids. V lost 3 bases, J lost 10 bases, and 18 bases lay in between. The germline V gene encodes CDR1 LNHNV and CDR2 YYDKDF (reference sequence). The CDR3 region has the DNA TGTGCCACCAGCAGTGAAGTGGGGTGGGGGATAAAACTGTTTTTT. This encodes CATSSEVGWGIKLFF.

The J gene is TRBJ2-3, the V gene TRBV2, with 9 positions matching TRBD2. V was pared by 6 bases and J by 1 base, with 5 bases of the junction left unmatched. In germline, CDR1 is SNHLY, CDR2 FYNNEI. This CDR3 has 15 residues. The CDR3 bases are TGTGCCAGCAGGGTAGAGCGGGGGGGCACAGATACGCAGTATTTT. This translates into CASRVERGGTDTQYF.

The V gene is TRBV2, the J gene TRBJ1-4, with D unresolved. The CDR3 is 14 residues long. V was cut by 3 bases and J by 6 bases, with 11 bases left in between. From germline, CDR1 is SNHLY and CDR2 FYNNEI. The CDR3 reads CASSDPASDEKLFF. In nucleotides, the CDR3 is TGTGCCAGCAGTGACCCGGCCTCGGATGAAAAACTGTTTTTT.

The chain's CDR3 is CASIQDSGNTIYF. CDR3 sequence (DNA): TGTGCCAGCATTCAGGACTCTGGAAACACCATATATTTT. This chain links TRBV2 with TRBJ1-3; no definite D call. The CDR3 loop spans 13 amino acids. Germline V lookup: CDR1 SNHLY, CDR2 FYNNEI. The V end lost 7 bases, the J end lost 0 bases, and 7 bases lay between the germline ends.

As concerns this clone: Compared with germline, one end of the junction differs, possibly owing to a read error. This sequence joins TRBV7-7 and TRBJ2-3; D remains ambiguous. This CDR3 is 15 amino acids long. Germline CDR1 and CDR2: SSHAT and FNYEAQ (reference sequence). The CDR3 DNA reads as TGTGCTAGCAGCTTACGGCCGGGTAGCACAGATACGCAGTATTTT. Its protein is CASSLRPGSTDTQYF.

J is TRBJ2-5 and V is TRBV6-4; TRBD1 is a possible D gene (6 bases). CDR3 length: 13 amino acids. The V gene's germline CDR1 is MRHNA and CDR2 SNTAGT. Trimming cost V 10 bases and J 5 bases, with 17 bases left between them. CDR3 amino acids: CAKPERGLETQYF. For the CDR3, the DNA is TGTGCCAAGCCGGAAAGGGGGTTGGAGACCCAGTACTTC.

This clone was counted only a few times. This sequence joins TRBV2 and TRBJ1-5, with D possibly matching TRBD1 (5 bases). The V end was cut by 7 bases, the J end by 5 bases, with 12 bases between. This CDR3 comprises 13 residues. From germline, CDR1 is SNHLY and CDR2 FYNNEI. The CDR3 sequence is CASTRGAHQPQHF. In DNA, the CDR3 is TGTGCCAGCACCCGTGGGGCTCATCAGCCCCAGCATTTT.

This chain links TRBV5-6 with TRBJ1-4, with D maybe TRBD1 (5 bases). This CDR3 is built from 15 residues. V was trimmed by 5 bases and J by 0 bases, leaving 11 bases between them. Germline CDR1 SGHDT, CDR2 YYEEEE. The CDR3 bases are TGTGCCAGCAGTGAGTGGGGCTCAACTAATGAAAAACTGTTTTTT. As protein: CASSEWGSTNEKLFF. Together with reference TRBV5-6 and TRBJ1-4, the CDR3 gives the full variable domain: DAGVTQSPTHLIKTRGQQVTLRCSPKSGHDTVSWYQQALGQGPQFIFQYYEEEERQRGNFPDRFSGHQFPNYSSELNVNALLLGDSALYLCASSEWGSTNEKLFFGSGTQLSVL.

V usage is TRBV7-2 and J usage is TRBJ1-5; D gene uncertain. Germline V gene lookup returns CDR1 SGHTA and CDR2 FQGNSA. The V and J ends lost 5 bases and 2 bases respectively, with 7 bases between them. This CDR3 contains 13 residues. The CDR3 DNA is TGTGCCAGCAGCCTCGACCGCAATCAGCCCCAGCATTTT. Its translation: CASSLDRNQPQHF.

The chain uses TRBV2 and TRBJ2-7; a weak D match, TRBD2 (6 bases). V was trimmed by 1 base and J by 1 base, leaving 14 bases between them. This CDR3 contains 16 residues. Germline CDR1 and CDR2: SNHLY and FYNNEI. The CDR3 nucleotides are TGTGCCAGCAGTGAAGAATGGGGGGTAGCTTCCTACGAGCAGTACTTC. Amino acid sequence: CASSEEWGVASYEQYF.

The rearrangement uses TRBV6-1 and TRBJ1-2; unclear D gene. V dropped 0 bases and J dropped 6 bases, with 14 bases sitting between them. Germline V gene sequence: CDR1 MNHNS, CDR2 SASEGT. The CDR3 runs 15 residues. CDR3 residues: CASSEALRQHDGYTF. The CDR3, as DNA: TGTGCCAGCAGTGAAGCGCTTCGCCAGCATGATGGCTACACCTTC.

This clone is a singleton in its sample. The chain links TRBV28 to TRBJ2-7, with 8 bases aligning to TRBD1. This CDR3 has 14 residues. The junction had 8 bases not matched to a gene; V was cut back by 5 bases and J by 5 bases. CDR1 and CDR2 (germline): MDHEN, SYDVKM. CDR3 bases: TGTGCCAGCAGTACTCGACAGGGGTGGAACGAGCAGTACTTC. Translating gives CASSTRQGWNEQYF.

The CDR3 nucleotides are TGTGCCAGCAGTCCGGGACTAGCGGGGAGGCTGGCTGGGGCCAACGTCCTGACTTTC. This gives the protein CASSPGLAGRLAGANVLTF. The genes are TRBV28 and TRBJ2-6; 13 bases map to TRBD2. Germline CDR1 MDHEN, CDR2 SYDVKM. The CDR3 has 19 residues. Trimming took 5 bases from V and 2 from J; bases not matched to a gene: 9. The full variable domain, with the rest looked up from reference TRBV28 and TRBJ2-6, is DVKVTQSSRYLVKRTGEKVFLECVQDMDHENMFWYRQDPGLGLRLIYFSYDVKMKEKGDIPEGYSVSREKKERFSLILESASTNQTSMYLCASSPGLAGRLAGANVLTFGAGSRLTVL.

The chain employs TRBV2 and TRBJ1-5, with 11 bases identical to TRBD1. J lost 4 bases, V lost 0 bases, and 2 bases had no gene match. Germline V lookup: CDR1 SNHLY, CDR2 FYNNEI. The CDR3 is 16 amino acids. CDR3: CASSEAGQGENQPQHF. The CDR3 nucleotides are TGTGCCAGCAGTGAAGCGGGACAGGGGGAAAATCAGCCCCAGCATTTT.

The rearrangement joins TRBV3-1 (or the pseudogene TRBV3-2) to TRBJ2-5, with 7 bases aligning to TRBD1. The J segment lost 2 bases and the V segment lost 3 bases, leaving 6 bases of the junction unmatched. Germline assignment: CDR1 LGHDT and CDR2 YNNKEL (reference sequence). This CDR3 comprises 15 residues. CDR3 residues: CASSHTTGPQETQYF. In DNA form, the CDR3 reads TGTGCCAGCAGCCACACGACAGGGCCGCAAGAGACCCAGTACTTC.

J is TRBJ2-1 and V is TRBV3-1 (or the pseudogene TRBV3-2), with D possibly matching TRBD1 (7 bases). This CDR3 region has 12 residues. V lost 11 bases to trimming and J lost 6 bases, with 14 bases between them. The germline gives CDR1 LGHDT, CDR2 YNNKEL (reference sequence). CDR3 bases: TGTGCCGTGGGGGGACAGTTCAATGAGCAGTTCTTC. Its protein is CAVGGQFNEQFF.